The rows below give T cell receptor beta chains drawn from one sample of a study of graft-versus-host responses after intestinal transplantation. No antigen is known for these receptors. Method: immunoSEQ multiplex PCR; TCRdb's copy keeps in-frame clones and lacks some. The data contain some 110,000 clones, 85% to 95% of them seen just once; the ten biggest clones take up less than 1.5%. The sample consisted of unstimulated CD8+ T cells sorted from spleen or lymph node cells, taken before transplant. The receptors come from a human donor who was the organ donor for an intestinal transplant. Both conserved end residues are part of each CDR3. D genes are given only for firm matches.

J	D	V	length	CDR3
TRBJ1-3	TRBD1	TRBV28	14	CASSSRGGGNTIYF
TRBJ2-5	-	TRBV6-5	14	CASSPGDLKETQYF
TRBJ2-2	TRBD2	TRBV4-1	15	CASSPTSGNTGELFF
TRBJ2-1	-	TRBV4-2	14	CASSPTVGYNEQFF
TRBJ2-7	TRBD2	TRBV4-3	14	CASSQDLTSGEQYF
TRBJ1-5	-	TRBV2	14	CASSLTGRIQPQHF
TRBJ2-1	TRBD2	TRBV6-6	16	CASSYLGLAGVDEQFF
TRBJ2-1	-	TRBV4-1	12	CASSLSRNEQFF
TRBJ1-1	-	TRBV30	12	CAWSDTNTEAFF
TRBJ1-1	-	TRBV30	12	CAWSQGNTEAFF
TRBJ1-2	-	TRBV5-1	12	CASSWDNYGYTF
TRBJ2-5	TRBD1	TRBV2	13	CARTGADQETQYF
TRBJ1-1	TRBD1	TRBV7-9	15	CASSLGTGERHEAFF
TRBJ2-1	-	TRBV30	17	CAWSIIRGSPSYNEQFF